These 25 T cell receptor beta chains share one sample of origin, sequenced in a study of CD8 T cells in ankylosing spondylitis. TCRdb re-derived calls from the 5' RACE reads in MiXCR, one entry per CDR3 protein. The repertoire holds roughly 180,000 distinct CDR3 sequences, around 9.6% seen once, with roughly 16% in the top ten. The sequenced material came from blood, either unsorted or a sorted T cell fraction (not recorded which). The receptors come from a female donor with ankylosing spondylitis or in good health (not recorded which).

The V gene is TRBV4-2, the J gene TRBJ2-1; 7 bases fit TRBD2. The CDR3 runs to 16 residues. J gave up 10 bases and V 7 bases, and 19 bases lay outside the gene matches. CDR1 and CDR2 (germline): LGHNA, YNFKEQ. As DNA, the CDR3 is TGTGCCAGCACCCCAACCCCCGGACTAGGGGCGGGGGAGCAGTTCTTC. This gives the protein CASTPTPGLGAGEQFF.

The chain employs TRBV28 and TRBJ2-7; D perhaps matches TRBD1 (7 bases). Trimming pared 2 bases from V and 5 bases from J, leaving 19 bases between. This CDR3 is 16 amino acids long. The germline V gene encodes CDR1 MDHEN and CDR2 SYDVKM. The CDR3 DNA is TGTGCCAGCAGTTTACCGGTCCAGGGGGAGGAGGACGAGCAGTACTTC. This encodes CASSLPVQGEEDEQYF.

This clonotype was detected many times. The genes are TRBV7-9 and TRBJ1-2, with D possibly matching TRBD1 (5 bases). The CDR3 covers 15 residues. Trimming pared 3 bases from V and 5 bases from J, leaving 16 bases between. Germline lookup yields CDR1 SEHNR and CDR2 FQNEAQ (reference sequence). The CDR3 sequence is CASSFSGSIQYGYTF. For the CDR3, the DNA is TGTGCCAGCAGCTTTTCAGGGTCAATTCAGTATGGCTACACCTTC.

This clonotype was recorded at least ten times. J is TRBJ2-7 and V is TRBV6-6; D not resolved. The CDR3 length is 11 residues. With 6 bases removed from V and 3 bases from J, the gap between germline ends came to 6 bases. CDR1 is MNHNY and CDR2 is SVGAGI in the germline V gene (reference sequence). The CDR3 nucleotides are TGTGCCAGCAGCCGAAACTACGAGCAGTACTTC. As protein: CASSRNYEQYF.

V is TRBV9 and J is TRBJ1-2, with D unresolved. Germline V lookup: CDR1 SGDLS, CDR2 YYNGEE. The CDR3 covers 14 residues. V gave up 3 bases and J gave up 7 bases, with 16 bases separating them. Here the CDR3 reads CASSGPHILGGYTF. The CDR3 nucleotides are TGTGCCAGCAGCGGCCCCCATATCCTGGGTGGCTACACCTTC.

This clonotype showed up many times. The chain is built from TRBV10-2 and TRBJ2-7; 8 nucleotides agree with TRBD1. The trim removed 0 bases at V and 5 bases at J, leaving 3 bases unmatched. Germline V gives CDR1 WSHSY, CDR2 SAAADI. This CDR3 contains 14 residues. DNA for the CDR3: TGCGCCAGCAGTGAGTCCCCAGGGGGCAACGAGCAGTACTTC. The encoded protein is CASSESPGGNEQYF.

This rearrangement joins TRBV27 to TRBJ2-7; no reliable D call. V shed 7 bases and J shed 8 bases, with 15 bases lying between them. The CDR3 contains 12 residues. Per germline, CDR1 MNHEY and CDR2 SMNVEV (reference sequence). CDR3 DNA: TGTGCCAGCATCTTTGGTATCCACAAGCAGTACTTC. This translates into CASIFGIHKQYF.

The chain combines TRBV15 with TRBJ2-2, with 13 bases identical to TRBD2. V was clipped by 1 base and J by 6 bases; unmatched bases: 8. Germline-derived CDR1 and CDR2 are LNHNV and YYDKDF (reference sequence). CDR3 length equals 18 residues. The CDR3 protein is CATSRVTSGRAGAGELFF. DNA for the CDR3: TGTGCCACCAGCAGAGTAACTAGCGGGAGGGCGGGGGCCGGGGAGCTGTTTTTT.

V gene TRBV29-1 combines with J gene TRBJ2-1, with TRBD2 matching over 8 bases. The V gene end was trimmed by 3 bases and the J gene end by 9 bases; junction bases not matched to a gene: 10. Germline lookup yields CDR1 SQVTM and CDR2 ANQGSEA. The CDR3 runs 14 residues. The CDR3 spells CSVDRAGETIEQFF. CDR3 bases: TGCAGCGTTGACCGAGCGGGAGAGACTATTGAGCAGTTCTTC.

In nucleotides, the CDR3 is TGTGCCAGCAGTTTCGATCCAGGGGTGAACACTGAAGCTTTCTTT. It is translated as CASSFDPGVNTEAFF. The chain is built from TRBV28 and TRBJ1-1; weak D call: TRBD1 (6 bases). Trimming took off 3 bases at V and 0 bases at J, with 11 bases between the two ends. CDR1 is MDHEN, CDR2 SYDVKM, per germline. This CDR3 is 15 amino acids long.

This clonotype was found a few times. This rearrangement joins TRBV4-3 to TRBJ2-1; D is unclear. V was cut by 5 bases and J by 6 bases, with 20 bases left in between. The CDR3 runs 16 residues. Germline V gene sequence: CDR1 LGHNA, CDR2 YSLEER. CDR3 amino acids: CASSNPGSKVGNEQFF. In nucleotides, the CDR3 is TGCGCCAGCAGCAACCCCGGGTCAAAAGTTGGCAATGAGCAGTTCTTC.

A few counts support this clonotype. The chain carries TRBV27 and TRBJ2-7; TRBD1 might be the D (6 bases). The length of the CDR3 is 14 residues. Trimming removed 8 bases from V and 3 bases from J, with 17 bases in between. The germline V gene has CDR1 MNHEY and CDR2 SMNVEV (reference sequence). CDR3 DNA: TGTGCCAGCCGCCTCAGGGGTCCGGTCTACGAGCAGTACTTC. The encoded protein is CASRLRGPVYEQYF.

This clonotype was seen more than once but under ten times. The chain joins TRBV30 to TRBJ2-1; D gene unclear. The CDR3 is 13 residues long. V was trimmed by 0 bases and J by 8 bases, leaving 11 bases between them. Germline V gene lookup returns CDR1 GTSNPN and CDR2 SVGIG (reference sequence). This chain's CDR3 is CAWSVINTDEQFF. The CDR3 nucleotides read TGTGCCTGGAGTGTAATCAACACGGATGAGCAGTTCTTC.

This clonotype turned up a few times. The chain joins TRBV5-1 to TRBJ2-7, with TRBD1 matching over 7 bases. This CDR3 has 15 amino acids. Per germline, CDR1 SGHRS and CDR2 YFSETQ. Germline trimming cut 4 bases from V and 5 bases from J; bases unmatched to any gene: 12. CDR3 protein: CASSPRTGSTHEQYF. For the CDR3, the DNA is TGCGCCAGCAGCCCACGGACAGGTTCAACACACGAGCAGTACTTC.

This clonotype was counted only a few times. The chain couples TRBV6-1 to TRBJ2-7, with D tentatively TRBD1 (6 bases). The V gene lost 5 bases and the J gene lost 6 bases, with 14 bases spanning the gap. The CDR3 has 13 residues. Germline-derived CDR1 and CDR2 are MNHNS and SASEGT. The CDR3 sequence: CASSLRGWGEQYF. CDR3 nucleotide sequence: TGTGCCAGCAGTCTCAGGGGATGGGGCGAGCAGTACTTC.

This clonotype was picked up a small number of times. The gene calls are TRBV27 and TRBJ2-2; no clear D. The CDR3 is made up of 12 amino acids. Looked up from germline, CDR1 is MNHEY and CDR2 is SMNVEV (reference sequence). V dropped 5 bases and J dropped 2 bases, with 3 bases sitting between them. CDR3 protein: CASSRNTGELFF. CDR3 nucleotides: TGTGCCAGCAGTCGCAACACCGGGGAGCTGTTTTTT.

The table lists this clonotype with a few counts. Here the CDR3 reads CSATDSAEQYF. Written as DNA, the CDR3 is TGCAGTGCTACGGACAGCGCCGAGCAGTACTTC. This rearrangement joins TRBV20-1 to TRBJ2-7; D is possibly TRBD1 (6 bases). Germline CDR1 and CDR2: DFQATT and SNEGSKA (reference sequence). The CDR3 consists of 11 residues. The V gene lost 4 bases and the J gene lost 6 bases, with 10 bases spanning the gap.

This clonotype has just a few counts. The J gene is TRBJ2-7, the V gene TRBV18; possible D gene TRBD2, 5 bases. The germline V gene encodes CDR1 KGHSH and CDR2 LQKENI. V lost 6 bases and J 3 bases, leaving 9 bases between the germline ends. This CDR3 contains 12 residues. The CDR3 DNA reads TGTGCCAGCTCCGGGGAGTTCTACGAGCAGTACTTC. Encoded protein: CASSGEFYEQYF.

V and J are TRBV25-1 and TRBJ1-6, with 8 bases fitting TRBD1. The J segment lost 10 bases and the V segment lost 5 bases, leaving 10 bases of the junction unmatched. CDR3 length: 15 residues. Germline CDR1 reads MGHDK; CDR2 reads SYGVNS. The CDR3 reads CASSPRDRGESPLHF. Here the CDR3 DNA reads TGTGCCAGCAGTCCTCGAGACAGGGGAGAGTCACCCCTCCACTTT.

Ten or more counts support this clonotype. The CDR3 sequence is CASSSDSGENIQYF. The CDR3 coding sequence is TGTGCCAGCAGCTCAGACTCCGGCGAAAACATTCAGTACTTC. The rearrangement uses TRBV5-5 and TRBJ2-4; D not resolved. Germline assignment: CDR1 SGHKS and CDR2 YYEKEE (reference sequence). This CDR3 has 14 residues. Between the trimmed V and J ends, which lost 3 bases and 5 bases, there was a span of 12 bases.

The rearrangement links TRBV9 to TRBJ1-4; D possibly corresponds to TRBD1 (5 bases). Trimming left V 1 base short and J 7 bases short, with 11 bases between. The CDR3 consists of 14 residues. From germline, CDR1 is SGDLS and CDR2 YYNGEE. CDR3 region: CASSVSGLGEKLFF. The DNA for the CDR3 is TGTGCCAGCAGCGTATCGGGGCTCGGTGAAAAACTGTTTTTT.

This clonotype was seen ten or more times. The chain links TRBV7-9 to TRBJ2-7; no definite D call. Germline V gene sequence: CDR1 SEHNR, CDR2 FQNEAQ (reference sequence). The CDR3 runs to 12 residues. The ends were cut back, 7 bases at V and 0 bases at J, with 7 bases in the middle. The CDR3 region is CASTLSSYEQYF. For the CDR3, the DNA is TGTGCCAGCACCTTGAGCTCCTACGAGCAGTACTTC.

This clonotype was counted only a few times. The genes are TRBV7-2 and TRBJ2-7, with 8 nucleotides matching TRBD2. The CDR3 length is 17 residues. CDR1 is SGHTA, CDR2 FQGNSA, per germline. Germline trimming cut 5 bases from V and 4 bases from J; bases unmatched to any gene: 16. CDR3 residues: CASSARQSGSIRYEQYF. Here the CDR3 DNA reads TGTGCCAGCAGCGCTCGGCAAAGCGGGAGTATCCGATACGAGCAGTACTTC.

This clonotype was seen only a few times. J is TRBJ1-3 and V is TRBV20-1; D may be TRBD1 (5 bases). Trimming removed 4 bases at V and 3 bases at J, with 13 bases between. This CDR3 is 14 amino acids long. Per the germline V gene, CDR1 is DFQATT and CDR2 is SNEGSKA (reference sequence). The CDR3 protein is CSAISQGYGNTIYF. As DNA, the CDR3 is TGCAGTGCTATTTCCCAGGGTTATGGAAACACCATATATTTT.

The chain combines TRBV7-9 with TRBJ2-3, with 10 bases identical to TRBD1. Germline CDR1 is SEHNR and CDR2 is FQNEAQ (reference sequence). The V and J ends lost 6 bases and 4 bases, in that order; junction bases with no gene match: 10. The CDR3 sequence is 16 residues long. CDR3 loop: CASRRQGAPSSDTQYF. CDR3 nucleotides: TGTGCCAGCAGACGACAGGGGGCCCCCTCTTCAGATACGCAGTATTTT.